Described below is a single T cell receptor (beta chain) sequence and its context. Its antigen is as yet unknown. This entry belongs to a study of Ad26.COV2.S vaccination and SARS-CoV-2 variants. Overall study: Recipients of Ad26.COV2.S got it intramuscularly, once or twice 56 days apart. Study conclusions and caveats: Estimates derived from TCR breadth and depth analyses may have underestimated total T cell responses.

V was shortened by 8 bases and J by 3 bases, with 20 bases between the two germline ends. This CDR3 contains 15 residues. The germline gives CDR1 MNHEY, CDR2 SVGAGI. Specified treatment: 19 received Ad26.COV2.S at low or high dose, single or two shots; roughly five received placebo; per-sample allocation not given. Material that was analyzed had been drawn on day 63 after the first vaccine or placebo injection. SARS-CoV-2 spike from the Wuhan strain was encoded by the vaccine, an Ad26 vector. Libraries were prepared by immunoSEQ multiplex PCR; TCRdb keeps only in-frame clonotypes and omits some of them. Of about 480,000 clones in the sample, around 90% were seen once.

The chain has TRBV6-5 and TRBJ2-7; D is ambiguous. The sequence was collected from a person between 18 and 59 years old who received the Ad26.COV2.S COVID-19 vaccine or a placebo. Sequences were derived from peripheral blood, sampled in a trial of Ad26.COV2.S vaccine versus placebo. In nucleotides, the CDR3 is TGTGCCAGCCGCGCAACCGCGGACCGGCACTACGAGCAGTACTTC. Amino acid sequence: CASRATADRHYEQYF.